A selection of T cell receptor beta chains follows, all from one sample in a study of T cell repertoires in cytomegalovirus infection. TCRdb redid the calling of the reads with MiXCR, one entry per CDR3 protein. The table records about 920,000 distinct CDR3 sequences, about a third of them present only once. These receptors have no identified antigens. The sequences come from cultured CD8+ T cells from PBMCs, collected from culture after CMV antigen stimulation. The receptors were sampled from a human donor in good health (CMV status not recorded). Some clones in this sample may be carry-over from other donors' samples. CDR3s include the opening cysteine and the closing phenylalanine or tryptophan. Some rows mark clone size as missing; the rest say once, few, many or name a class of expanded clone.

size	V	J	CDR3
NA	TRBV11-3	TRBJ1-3	CASSWDGGNTIYF
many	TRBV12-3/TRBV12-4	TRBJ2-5	CASSGTTETQYF
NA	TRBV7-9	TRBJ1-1	CASSRSGTGSTEAFF
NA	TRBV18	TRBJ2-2	CASSPEGRENTGELFF
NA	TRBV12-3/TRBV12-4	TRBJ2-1	CASSLDTGNEQFF
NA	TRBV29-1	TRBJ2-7	CSVSQGASYEQYF
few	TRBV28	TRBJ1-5	CASSLSQGRGQPQHF
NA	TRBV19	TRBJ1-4	CASSIVWQASILNEKLFF
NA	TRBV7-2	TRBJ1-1	CASSSDLRTEAFF
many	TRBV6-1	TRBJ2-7	CASSEGWAGAYEQYF
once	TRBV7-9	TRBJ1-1	CASSLTQGINTEAFF
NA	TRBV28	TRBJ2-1	CASRLGGWGEQFF
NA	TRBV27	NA	CASSPFLHSNQPQYF
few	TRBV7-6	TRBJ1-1	CASSQTDGTEAFF
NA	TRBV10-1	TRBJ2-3	CASSSKGVAGTDTQYF
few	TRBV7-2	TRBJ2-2	CASSTGSISYTGELFF
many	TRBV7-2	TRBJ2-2	CAISVVGADTGELFF
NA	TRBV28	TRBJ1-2	CASAGDPFSDTNYGYTF
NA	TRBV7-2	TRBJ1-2	CASSLGGRGIMYGYTF
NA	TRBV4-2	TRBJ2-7	CASSLLQGQGAHEQYF
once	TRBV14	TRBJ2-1	CASSHPGTSGVYEQFF
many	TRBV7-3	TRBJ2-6	CASSLRGGLSEANVLTF
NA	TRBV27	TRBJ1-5	CASGNLNQPQHF
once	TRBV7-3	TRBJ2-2	CASSLDLGIKSAGELFF
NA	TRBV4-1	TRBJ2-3	CASSQAGDHTDTQYF
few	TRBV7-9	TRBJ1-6	CASSARDRGNSPLHF
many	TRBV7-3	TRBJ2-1	CASSLLGNHEQFF
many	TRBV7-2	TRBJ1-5	CASSFRDRGKAQHF
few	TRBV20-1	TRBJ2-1	CSAGTGGRNEQFF
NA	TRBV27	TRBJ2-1	CASSPSDRGSLYNEQFF
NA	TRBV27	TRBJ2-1	CASSLSRLNNEQFF
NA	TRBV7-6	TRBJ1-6	CASSLDSGVSPLHF
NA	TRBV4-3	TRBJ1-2	CASSQDLGQFNYGYTF
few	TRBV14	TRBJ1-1	CASSPTGNPHLGEAFF
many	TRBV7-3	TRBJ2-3	CASSPTSGDTDTQYF
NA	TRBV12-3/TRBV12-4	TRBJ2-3	CASSLGMARGPDTQYF
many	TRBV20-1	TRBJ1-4	CSARDPWGDIEKLFF
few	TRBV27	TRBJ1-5	CASSRLGGRQPQHF
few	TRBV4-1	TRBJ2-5	CASSQITVQETQYF
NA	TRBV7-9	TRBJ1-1	CAGGDEGGAFF